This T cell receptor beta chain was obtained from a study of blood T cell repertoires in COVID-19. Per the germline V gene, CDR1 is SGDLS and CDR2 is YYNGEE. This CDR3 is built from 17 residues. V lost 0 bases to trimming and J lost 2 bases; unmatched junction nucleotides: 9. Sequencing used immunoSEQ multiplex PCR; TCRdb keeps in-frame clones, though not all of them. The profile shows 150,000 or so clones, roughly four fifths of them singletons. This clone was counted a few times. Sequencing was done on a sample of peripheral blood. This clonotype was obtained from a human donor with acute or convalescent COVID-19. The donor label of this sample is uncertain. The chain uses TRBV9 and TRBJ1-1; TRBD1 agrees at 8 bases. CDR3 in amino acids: CASSVGVQGAFNTEAFF. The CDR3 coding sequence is TGTGCCAGCAGCGTAGGGGTGCAGGGGGCCTTTAACACTGAAGCTTTCTTT. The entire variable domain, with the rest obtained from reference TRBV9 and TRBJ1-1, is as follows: DSGVTQTPKHLITATGQRVTLRCSPRSGDLSVYWYQQSLDQGLQFLIQYYNGEERAKGNILERFSAQQFPDLHSELNLSSLELGDSALYFCASSVGVQGAFNTEAFFGQGTRLTVV.